This TCR beta chain was found in a study of neurological immune-mediated disorders. At least ten counts were recorded for this clonotype. Its antigen is unidentified. CD4+ or CD8+ T cells, 1 million per library, were used for sorted libraries. Synthesis of cDNA was performed by 5'RACE using 10-nucleotide random UMIs. TCRdb processed the 5' RACE reads anew with MiXCR; each CDR3 protein has one entry. The sample includes 18,000 or so distinct CDR3 sequences, approximately 14% of them seen just once. The germline gives CDR1 LGHNA, CDR2 YSLEER. Trimming stripped 4 bases from V and 4 bases from J, with 16 bases between. The CDR3 spans 15 residues. General observations from the study: Patients with HTLV-1-associated myelopathy showed the most TCR clonal expansion. Those with multiple sclerosis showed the least, falling below healthy controls. The absence of shared CDR3 amino acid sequences among expanded clones across subjects suggests private repertoires in all groups.

This receptor was obtained from a woman aged 55-70 years with HTLV-1-associated myelopathy (HAM/TSP). The rearrangement links TRBV4-3 to TRBJ1-2; weak D call: TRBD1 (6 bases). The specimen was CD4+ T cells from blood. The CDR3 DNA follows: TGCGCCAGCAGCCCCCGTGTAGGGGGTGTCTATGGCTACACCTTC. Translated: CASSPRVGGVYGYTF.